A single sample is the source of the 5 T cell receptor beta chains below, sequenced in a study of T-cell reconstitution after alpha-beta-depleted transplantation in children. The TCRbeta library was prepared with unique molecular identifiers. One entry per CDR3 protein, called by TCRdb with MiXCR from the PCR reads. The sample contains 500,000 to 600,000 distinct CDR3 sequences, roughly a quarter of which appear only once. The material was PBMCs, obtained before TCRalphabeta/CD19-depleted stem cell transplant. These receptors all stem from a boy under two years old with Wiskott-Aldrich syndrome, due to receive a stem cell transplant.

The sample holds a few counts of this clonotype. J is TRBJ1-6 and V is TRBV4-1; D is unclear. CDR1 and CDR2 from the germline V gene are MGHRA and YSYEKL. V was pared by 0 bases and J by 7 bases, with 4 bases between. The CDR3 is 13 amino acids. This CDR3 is CASSQDSNSPLHF. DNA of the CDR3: TGCGCCAGCAGCCAAGATTCAAATTCACCCCTCCACTTT.

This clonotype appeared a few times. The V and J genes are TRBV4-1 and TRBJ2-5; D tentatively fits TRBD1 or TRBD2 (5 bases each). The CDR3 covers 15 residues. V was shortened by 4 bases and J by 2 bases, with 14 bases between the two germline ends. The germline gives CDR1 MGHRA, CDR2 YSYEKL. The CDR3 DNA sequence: TGCGCCAGCAGCCCCTTCGGGGCAAATCAAGAGACCCAGTACTTC. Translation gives CASSPFGANQETQYF.

The CDR3 loop is CASSYLSVSYEQFF. The CDR3, as DNA: TGTGCCAGCAGTTATCTGAGCGTGAGTTATGAGCAGTTCTTC. This sequence joins TRBV12-3 or TRBV12-4 and TRBJ2-1; D not certain. This CDR3 is built from 14 residues. The V and J ends lost 4 bases and 8 bases respectively, with 15 bases between them.

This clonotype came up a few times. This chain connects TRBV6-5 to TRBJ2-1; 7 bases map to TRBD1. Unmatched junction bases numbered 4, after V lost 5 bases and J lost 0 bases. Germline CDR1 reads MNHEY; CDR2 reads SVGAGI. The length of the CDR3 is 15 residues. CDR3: CASSPGGRSYNEQFF. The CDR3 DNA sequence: TGTGCCAGCAGTCCAGGGGGACGCTCCTACAATGAGCAGTTCTTC.

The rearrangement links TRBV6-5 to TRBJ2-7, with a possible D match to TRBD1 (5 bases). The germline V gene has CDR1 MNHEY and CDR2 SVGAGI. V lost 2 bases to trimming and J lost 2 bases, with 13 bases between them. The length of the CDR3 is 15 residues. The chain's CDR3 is CASSYQGSGAYEQYF. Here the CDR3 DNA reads TGTGCCAGCAGTTACCAGGGAAGTGGGGCCTACGAGCAGTACTTC.